A selection of T cell receptor beta chains follows, all from one sample in a study of Ad26.COV2.S vaccination and SARS-CoV-2 variants. Produced via immunoSEQ multiplex PCR; TCRdb's table is partial and in-frame only. The repertoire consists of 290,000 or so clones, with about 89% occurring once and the leading ten covering 3% to 4%. This sample comprised peripheral blood, obtained in a trial of Ad26.COV2.S vaccine versus placebo. These TCRs come from a person aged 18-65 years who received the Ad26.COV2.S COVID-19 vaccine or a placebo. CDR3s include the opening cysteine and the closing phenylalanine or tryptophan. Each record gives: clone size, V gene, J gene, D gene, CDR3 protein, CDR3 DNA. D genes are given only for firm matches. Expanded clones are given a class, and other clones once, few, many or no size at all.

.	TRBV5-1	TRBJ2-3	TRBD2	CASSSLTSGGVTDTQYF	TGCGCCAGCAGCTCCCTTACTAGCGGGGGCGTCACAGATACGCAGTATTTT
.	TRBV4-2	TRBJ2-7	.	CASSQVSRAVYEQYF	TGTGCCAGCAGCCAAGTTAGTCGGGCAGTCTACGAGCAGTACTTC
.	TRBV5-4	TRBJ2-5	TRBD2	CASSYGTSGGLLGETQYF	TGTGCCAGCAGTTATGGGACTAGCGGGGGCTTATTAGGGGAGACCCAGTACTTC
.	TRBV2	TRBJ1-1	TRBD1	CASTGQGLMNTEAFF	TGTGCCAGCACCGGACAGGGCCTCATGAACACTGAAGCTTTCTTT
.	TRBV2	TRBJ2-7	TRBD1	CASSEAGQNEQYF	TGTGCCAGCAGTGAAGCGGGACAGAACGAGCAGTACTTC
.	TRBV11-2	TRBJ1-1	.	CASSPGRGGLF	TGTGCCAGCAGTCCGGGGCGGGGAGGACTCTTT
.	TRBV6-5	TRBJ1-5	.	CASDRQRSNQPQHF	TGTGCCAGTGACCGACAGCGTAGCAATCAGCCCCAGCATTTT
.	TRBV10-2	TRBJ2-1	TRBD2	CASKDSGGPVNEQFF	TGCGCCAGCAAAGATAGCGGGGGGCCGGTTAATGAGCAGTTCTTC
.	TRBV7-2	TRBJ2-3	.	CASSSSRDAGTDTQYF	TGTGCCAGCAGCTCCAGCCGGGACGCTGGGACAGATACGCAGTATTTT
once	TRBV11-2	TRBJ1-2	.	CASSLEGLTGSYGYTF	TGTGCCAGCAGCTTAGAGGGTTTAACGGGAAGCTATGGCTACACCTTC
.	TRBV11-2	TRBJ2-7	TRBD1	CASTPGWVVGGGEQYF	TGTGCCAGCACCCCGGGGTGGGTTGTAGGGGGCGGCGAGCAGTACTTC
once	TRBV24-1	TRBJ2-2	TRBD1	CATSAQSGTGRNTGELFF	TGTGCCACCAGTGCTCAGAGCGGGACAGGGAGGAACACCGGGGAGCTGTTTTTT
.	TRBV9	TRBJ2-2	.	CASSVRGSGELFF	TGTGCCAGCAGCGTACGCGGCTCCGGGGAGCTGTTTTTT
.	TRBV2	TRBJ2-2	.	CASSVDRGTGELFF	TGTGCCAGCAGCGTGGACCGGGGGACCGGGGAGCTGTTTTTT
.	TRBV19	TRBJ1-2	TRBD1	CASSDRGKDGYTF	TGTGCCAGTAGTGACAGGGGAAAGGATGGCTACACCTTC
.	TRBV4-2	TRBJ2-5	TRBD1	CASRRIAGTGTQETQYF	TGTGCCAGCAGACGAATAGCCGGGACAGGGACTCAAGAGACCCAGTACTTC
.	TRBV5-1	TRBJ1-1	.	CASSLATELEAFF	TGCGCCAGCAGCTTGGCGACAGAACTTGAAGCTTTCTTT
once	TRBV5-8	TRBJ1-6	TRBD1	CASSSTGGIYSPLHF	TGTGCCAGCAGCTCGACAGGGGGCATTTATTCACCCCTCCACTTT
.	TRBV9	TRBJ2-7	TRBD1	CASSAGTGVVIYEQYF	TGTGCCAGCAGCGCTGGGACAGGGGTAGTGATCTACGAGCAGTACTTC
.	TRBV2	TRBJ1-5	.	CASSGRGRLGNQPQHF	TGTGCCAGCAGTGGGAGGGGGAGGCTGGGCAATCAGCCCCAGCATTTT
.	TRBV9	TRBJ2-7	.	CASSQAGTSSYEQYF	TGTGCCAGCAGTCAGGCCGGGACGTCCTCCTACGAGCAGTACTTC
.	TRBV2	TRBJ2-1	TRBD2	CASRRLAGDPSYNEQFF	TGTGCCAGCAGGAGACTAGCGGGAGACCCCTCCTACAATGAGCAGTTCTTC
.	TRBV5-4	TRBJ1-1	TRBD1	CASSSKQGRTEAFF	TGTGCCAGCAGCTCAAAACAGGGGAGGACTGAAGCTTTCTTT
once	TRBV5-1	TRBJ2-2	.	CASSVPQGTGELFF	TGCGCCAGCAGCGTACCTCAGGGGACCGGGGAGCTGTTTTTT
.	TRBV30	TRBJ2-3	TRBD2	CAWSVVSGSLGYF	TGTGCCTGGAGTGTGGTTAGCGGGTCCCTCGGGTATTTT
.	TRBV6-5	TRBJ1-1	.	CASRGHRNTEAFF	TGTGCCAGCAGGGGTCACCGGAACACTGAAGCTTTCTTT
.	TRBV6-6	TRBJ1-2	.	CASSQLAGANYGYTF	TGTGCCAGCTCCCAGCTGGCAGGAGCTAACTATGGCTACACCTTC
.	TRBV5-5	TRBJ1-5	.	CASSLYQGRDQPQHF	TGTGCCAGCAGCTTGTACCAGGGCCGCGATCAGCCCCAGCATTTT
.	TRBV6-5	TRBJ1-1	TRBD1	CASSWTGHTEAFF	TGTGCCAGCAGTTGGACAGGGCACACTGAAGCTTTCTTT
once	TRBV20-1	TRBJ2-7	.	CSASVGYSSYEQYF	TGCAGTGCTAGTGTGGGGTATAGCTCCTACGAGCAGTACTTC
.	TRBV2	TRBJ1-4	.	CASSEGSYSLPTNEKLFF	TGTGCCAGCAGTGAAGGCTCTTACTCCCTTCCAACTAATGAAAAACTGTTTTTT
.	TRBV10-3	TRBJ2-1	TRBD2	CAVKRRGGAEDEQFF	TGTGCCGTTAAACGCCGCGGGGGGGCTGAAGATGAGCAGTTCTTC
.	TRBV11-2	TRBJ2-7	.	CASSYSRAAAYEQYF	TGTGCCAGCAGCTATTCTCGGGCAGCCGCCTACGAGCAGTACTTC
.	TRBV7-2	TRBJ1-1	TRBD1	CASSRDSNTEAFF	TGTGCCAGCAGCCGGGACAGTAACACTGAAGCTTTCTTT
.	TRBV5-1	TRBJ1-4	.	CASSLMGWGANEKLFF	TGCGCCAGCAGCTTGATGGGCTGGGGGGCTAATGAAAAACTGTTTTTT
.	TRBV18	TRBJ2-7	TRBD1	CASSPVTGDHEQYF	TGTGCCAGCTCACCTGTGACAGGGGACCACGAGCAGTACTTC
few	TRBV6-6	TRBJ1-5	.	CASTRDGERNQPQHF	TGTGCCAGCACCAGGGACGGTGAAAGGAATCAGCCCCAGCATTTT
.	TRBV19	TRBJ2-3	TRBD2	CASTLLASGRGADTQYF	TGTGCCAGTACCCTTCTGGCTAGCGGGAGGGGTGCAGATACGCAGTATTTT
.	TRBV5-6	TRBJ1-2	.	CASSLAGLGGFLGRDGYTF	TGTGCCAGCAGCTTGGCCGGTTTAGGGGGGTTTTTAGGGCGTGATGGCTACACCTTC
.	TRBV9	TRBJ2-5	TRBD2	CASSTLAGDQETQYF	TGTGCCAGCAGCACACTAGCGGGGGACCAAGAGACCCAGTACTTC
.	TRBV27	TRBJ2-1	.	CATRREPARGNEQFF	TGTGCCACAAGGAGGGAGCCGGCTCGGGGGAATGAGCAGTTCTTC
.	TRBV11-3	TRBJ1-3	.	CASSLDGSSGNTIYF	TGTGCCAGCAGCTTAGATGGCAGCTCTGGAAACACCATATATTTT
.	TRBV25-1	TRBJ2-1	.	CASSEPSGSYNEQFF	TGTGCCAGCAGTGAACCGTCAGGGAGCTACAATGAGCAGTTCTTC
once	TRBV5-5	TRBJ2-3	.	CASSLGRETDTQYF	TGTGCCAGCAGCTTGGGCCGGGAGACAGATACGCAGTATTTT
.	TRBV9	TRBJ1-1	TRBD1	CASSSRTGGATEAFF	TGTGCCAGCAGCTCCCGGACAGGGGGCGCGACTGAAGCTTTCTTT
few	TRBV10-2	TRBJ1-2	.	CASSEETNYGYTF	TGCGCCAGCAGTGAGGAAACTAACTATGGCTACACCTTC
.	TRBV11-2	TRBJ1-4	.	CASSLVQTNEKLFF	TGTGCCAGCAGCTTGGTACAGACTAATGAAAAACTGTTTTTT
once	TRBV13	TRBJ2-7	TRBD2	CASSSMTSGGSYEQYF	TGTGCCAGCAGCTCGATGACTAGCGGGGGATCCTACGAGCAGTACTTC
few	TRBV6-2/TRBV6-3	TRBJ1-1	.	CASSYGLGAGDTEAFF	TGTGCCAGCAGTTATGGATTGGGGGCGGGGGACACTGAAGCTTTCTTT
.	TRBV29-1	TRBJ2-7	TRBD2	CSVRTSDSYEQYF	TGCAGCGTTAGGACTAGCGACTCCTACGAGCAGTACTTC
.	TRBV6-6	TRBJ2-3	TRBD2	CASSPPGTITDTQYF	TGTGCCAGCAGCCCCCCGGGGACTATCACAGATACGCAGTATTTT
.	TRBV27	TRBJ2-7	TRBD1	CASRLSGTGLYEQYF	TGTGCCAGCAGGTTAAGCGGGACAGGGTTATACGAGCAGTACTTC
.	TRBV7-9	TRBJ2-2	TRBD1	CASSLARTGVNTGELFF	TGTGCCAGCAGCTTAGCCCGGACAGGCGTAAACACCGGGGAGCTGTTTTTT
.	TRBV11-2	TRBJ1-4	.	CASSSAQGSNEKLFF	TGTGCCAGCAGCTCCGCCCAGGGGTCTAATGAAAAACTGTTTTTT
.	TRBV12-5	TRBJ1-2	.	CASGPTPGVRSDGYTF	TGTGCTAGTGGCCCGACCCCAGGGGTAAGAAGTGATGGCTACACCTTC